The T cell receptor (beta chain) described here comes from a study of blood T cells in healthy people across ages. Findings of the study overall: Long-lived donors carried more naive CD4+ cells and greater diversity than aged donors. Considered underestimates were the diversity estimates obtained from one million T cells. With unsorted PBMCs, a conclusive comparison of naive versus antigen-experienced cells was not possible. Naive T cell percentage strongly correlated with TCR beta diversity.

Primers used in a second PCR of roughly 7 to 11 cycles were a sample-barcoded 5' primer and a J-beta primer mix. TCRdb passed the 5' RACE reads through MiXCR, listing each CDR3 protein once. The sample holds some 1.6 million distinct CDR3 sequences, roughly 32% seen once. Germline V gives CDR1 SGHAT, CDR2 FQNNGV. This CDR3 spans 14 amino acids. Between the trimmed V and J ends, which lost 3 bases and 9 bases, there was a span of 15 bases. Comment on this clonotype: Its matching antigen is unknown.

The TCR comes from a young woman in good health. This chain uses TRBV11-2 with TRBJ2-1; D not certain. The specimen sequenced was blood. DNA for the CDR3: TGTGCCAGCAGCTTTATGTCTGGCGTCGGTGAGCAGTTCTTC. Its protein product is CASSFMSGVGEQFF.